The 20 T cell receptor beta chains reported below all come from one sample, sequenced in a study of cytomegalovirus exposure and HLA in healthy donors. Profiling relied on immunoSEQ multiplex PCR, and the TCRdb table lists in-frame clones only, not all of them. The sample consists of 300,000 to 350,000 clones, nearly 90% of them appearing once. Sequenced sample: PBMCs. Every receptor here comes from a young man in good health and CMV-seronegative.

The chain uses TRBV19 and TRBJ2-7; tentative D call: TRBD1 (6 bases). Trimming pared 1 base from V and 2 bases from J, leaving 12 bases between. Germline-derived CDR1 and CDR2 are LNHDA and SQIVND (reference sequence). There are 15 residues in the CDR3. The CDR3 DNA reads TGTGCCAGTAGTATAGGAGGTAAGGGGGCCTACGAGCAGTACTTC. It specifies CASSIGGKGAYEQYF.

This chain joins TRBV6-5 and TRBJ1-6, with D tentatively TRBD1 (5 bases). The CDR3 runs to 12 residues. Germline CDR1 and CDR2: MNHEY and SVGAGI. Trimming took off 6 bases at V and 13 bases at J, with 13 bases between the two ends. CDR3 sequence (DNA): TGTGCCAGCAGCCAGACAGTCTCGCCCCTCCACTTT. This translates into CASSQTVSPLHF.

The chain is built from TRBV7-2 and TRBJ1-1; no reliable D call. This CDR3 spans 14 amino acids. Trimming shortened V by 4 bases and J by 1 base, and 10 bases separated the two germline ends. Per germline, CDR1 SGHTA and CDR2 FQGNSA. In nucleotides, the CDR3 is TGTGCCAGCAGCTCGAGGGTGGGGAACACTGAAGCTTTCTTT. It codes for CASSSRVGNTEAFF.

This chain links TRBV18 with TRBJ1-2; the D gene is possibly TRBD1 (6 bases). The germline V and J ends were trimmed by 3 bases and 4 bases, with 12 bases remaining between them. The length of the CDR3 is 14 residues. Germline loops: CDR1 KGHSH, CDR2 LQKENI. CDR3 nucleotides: TGTGCCAGCTCACCGTCAGGGGACCCCTATGGCTACACCTTC. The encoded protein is CASSPSGDPYGYTF.

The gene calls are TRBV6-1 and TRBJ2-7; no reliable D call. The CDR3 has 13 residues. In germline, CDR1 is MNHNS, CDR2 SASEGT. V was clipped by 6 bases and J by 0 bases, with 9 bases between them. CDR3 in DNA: TGTGCCAGCAGAACCAGGCTCTCCTACGAGCAGTACTTC. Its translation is CASRTRLSYEQYF.

CDR3 bases: TGTGCCAGCAGAATCGACAGGGGGCCTTTCGAGCAGTACTTC. It translates to CASRIDRGPFEQYF. This chain links TRBV6-5 with TRBJ2-7; 10 bases line up with TRBD1. Trimming removed 6 bases from V and 6 bases from J; junction bases left unmatched: 8. CDR3 length equals 14 residues. From germline, CDR1 is MNHEY and CDR2 SVGAGI.

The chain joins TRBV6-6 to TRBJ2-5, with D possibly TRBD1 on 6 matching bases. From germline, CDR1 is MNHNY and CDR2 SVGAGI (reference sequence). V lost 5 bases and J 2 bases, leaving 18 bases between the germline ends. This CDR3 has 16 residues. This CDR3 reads CASSKKRQDFQETQYF. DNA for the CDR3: TGTGCCAGCAGTAAAAAGCGACAGGACTTTCAAGAGACCCAGTACTTC.

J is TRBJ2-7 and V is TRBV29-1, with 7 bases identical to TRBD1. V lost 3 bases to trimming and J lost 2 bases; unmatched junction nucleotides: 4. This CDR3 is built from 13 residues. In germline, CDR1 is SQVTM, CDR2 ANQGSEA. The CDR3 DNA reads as TGCAGCGTTGAGAGTGGACAGGCCTACGAGCAGTACTTC. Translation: CSVESGQAYEQYF.

CDR3 loop: CASSYSERGELFF. CDR3 DNA: TGTGCCAGCAGCTACAGCGAGCGGGGGGAGCTGTTTTTT. The rearrangement links TRBV7-9 to TRBJ2-2; tentative D call: TRBD2 (5 bases). V lost 4 bases, J lost 8 bases, and 11 bases lay in between. The CDR3 spans 13 residues. Looked up from germline, CDR1 is SEHNR and CDR2 is FQNEAQ (reference sequence).

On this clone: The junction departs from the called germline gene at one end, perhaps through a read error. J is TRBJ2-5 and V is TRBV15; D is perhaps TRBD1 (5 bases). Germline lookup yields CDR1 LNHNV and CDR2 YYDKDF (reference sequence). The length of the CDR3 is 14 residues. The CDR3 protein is CATSTIPTRGHVNF. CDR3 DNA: TGTGCCACCAGCACCATCCCCACGCGAGGACATGTTAACTTC.

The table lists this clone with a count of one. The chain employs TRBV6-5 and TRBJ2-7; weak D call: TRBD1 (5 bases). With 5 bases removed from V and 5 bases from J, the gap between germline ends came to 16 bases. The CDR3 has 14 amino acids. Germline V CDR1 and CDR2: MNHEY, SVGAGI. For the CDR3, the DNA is TGTGCCAGCAGTCCAGGGATACCCTCGCACGAGCAGTACTTC. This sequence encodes CASSPGIPSHEQYF.

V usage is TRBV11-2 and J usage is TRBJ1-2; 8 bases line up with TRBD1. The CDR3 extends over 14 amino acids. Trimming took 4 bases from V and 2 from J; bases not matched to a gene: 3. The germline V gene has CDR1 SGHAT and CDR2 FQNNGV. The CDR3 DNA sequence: TGTGCCAGCAGCTCGAGGACAGGGAACTATGGCTACACCTTC. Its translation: CASSSRTGNYGYTF.

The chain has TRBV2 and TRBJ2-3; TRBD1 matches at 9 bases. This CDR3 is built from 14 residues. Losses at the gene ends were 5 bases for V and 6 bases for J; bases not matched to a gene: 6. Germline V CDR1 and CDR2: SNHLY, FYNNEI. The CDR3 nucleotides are TGTGCCAGCAGTCGGGACAGGGCCTGGGATACGCAGTATTTT. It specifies CASSRDRAWDTQYF.

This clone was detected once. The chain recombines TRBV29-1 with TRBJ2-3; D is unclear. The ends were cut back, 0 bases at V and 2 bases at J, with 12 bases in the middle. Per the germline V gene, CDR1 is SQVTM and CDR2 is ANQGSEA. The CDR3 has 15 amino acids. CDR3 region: CSVEDARGHTDTQYF. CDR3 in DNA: TGCAGCGTTGAAGATGCCCGTGGGCACACAGATACGCAGTATTTT.

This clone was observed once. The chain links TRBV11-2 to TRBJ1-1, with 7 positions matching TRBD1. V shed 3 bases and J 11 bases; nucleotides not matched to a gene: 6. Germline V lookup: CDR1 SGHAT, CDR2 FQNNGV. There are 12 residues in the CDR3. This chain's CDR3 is CASSFRGGEAFF. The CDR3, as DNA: TGTGCCAGCAGCTTTAGAGGGGGCGAGGCTTTCTTT.

In DNA form, the CDR3 reads TGTGCCAGCAGTTTTGGACAGGGTTCCGGGTACGAGCAGTACTTC. This encodes CASSFGQGSGYEQYF. The V call is TRBV27, the J call TRBJ2-7; TRBD1 agrees at 8 bases. The ends lost 3 bases at V and 4 bases at J; junction bases unmatched: 8. CDR1 is MNHEY, CDR2 SMNVEV, per germline (reference sequence). There are 15 residues in the CDR3.

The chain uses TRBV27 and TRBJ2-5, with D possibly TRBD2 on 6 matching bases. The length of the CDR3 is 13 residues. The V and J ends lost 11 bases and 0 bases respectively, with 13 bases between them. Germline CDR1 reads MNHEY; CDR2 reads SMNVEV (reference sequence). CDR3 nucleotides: TGTGCCGAGTCTCGGGAGTACCAAGAGACCCAGTACTTC. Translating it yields CAESREYQETQYF.

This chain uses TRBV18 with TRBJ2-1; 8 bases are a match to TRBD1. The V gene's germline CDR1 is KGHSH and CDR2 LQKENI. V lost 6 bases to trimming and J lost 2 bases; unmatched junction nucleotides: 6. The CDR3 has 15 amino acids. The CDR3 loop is CASSRQGNAYNEQFF. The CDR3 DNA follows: TGTGCCAGCTCTCGACAGGGGAACGCCTACAATGAGCAGTTCTTC.

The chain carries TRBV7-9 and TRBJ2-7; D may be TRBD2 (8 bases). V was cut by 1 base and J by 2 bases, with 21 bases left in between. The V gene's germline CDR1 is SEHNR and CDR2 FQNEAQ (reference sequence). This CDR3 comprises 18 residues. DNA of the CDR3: TGTGCCAGCAGCTTAGGGACGGGAGGGGGCGTTTTCGCCTACGAGCAGTACTTC. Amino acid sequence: CASSLGTGGGVFAYEQYF.

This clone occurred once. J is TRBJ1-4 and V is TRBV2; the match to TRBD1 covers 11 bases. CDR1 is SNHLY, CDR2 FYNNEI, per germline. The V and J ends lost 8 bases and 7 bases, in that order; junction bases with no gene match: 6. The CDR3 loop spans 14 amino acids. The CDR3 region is CASVGQGAFEKLFF. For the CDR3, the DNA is TGTGCCAGCGTAGGACAGGGGGCTTTTGAAAAACTGTTTTTT.